The 32 T cell receptor beta chains given below trace back to one sample, sequenced in a study of T-cell reconstitution after alpha-beta-depleted transplantation in children. The library targeted TCRbeta and was prepared with unique molecular identifiers. TCRdb fed the PCR reads into MiXCR, producing one record per CDR3 protein. Of tens of thousands of distinct CDR3 sequences in the sample, approximately 43% were seen once. The sequences come from PBMCs, mostly from graft donor cells, collected 360 days after TCRalphabeta/CD19-depleted stem cell transplant. The receptors come from a male patient between 10 and 17 years old who had a stem cell transplant for acute lymphoblastic leukemia, so the T cells may come from the graft donor.

This sequence joins TRBV6-5 and TRBJ2-7, with TRBD1 matching over 10 bases. The trim removed 6 bases at V and 7 bases at J, leaving 9 bases unmatched. Germline V gene sequence: CDR1 MNHEY, CDR2 SVGAGI. CDR3 length: 14 residues. Here the CDR3 reads CASSYRDRGWEQYF. DNA of the CDR3: TGTGCCAGCAGCTACCGGGACAGGGGTTGGGAGCAGTACTTC.

This rearrangement joins TRBV5-1 to TRBJ2-5, with D unresolved. The CDR3 extends over 16 amino acids. With 0 bases removed from V and 5 bases from J, the gap between germline ends came to 17 bases. The germline CDR1 and CDR2 sequences are SGHRS and YFSETQ. CDR3 DNA sequence: TGCGCCAGCAGCTTGGAAGGTGGAGCCAGGTGGGAGACCCAGTACTTC. Protein: CASSLEGGARWETQYF.

The CDR3 sequence: CATWGGNEQFF. The CDR3 nucleotides read TGTGCCACTTGGGGGGGTAATGAGCAGTTCTTC. The chain employs TRBV15 and TRBJ2-1; TRBD2 matches at 7 bases. V was clipped by 9 bases and J by 7 bases; unmatched bases: 3. CDR1 is LNHNV and CDR2 is YYDKDF in the germline V gene (reference sequence). The CDR3 spans 11 residues.

A few counts support this clonotype. The chain carries TRBV12-3 or TRBV12-4 and TRBJ1-5; D not certain. The CDR3 totals 11 residues. Trimming took off 1 base at V and 5 bases at J, with 0 bases between the two ends. DNA of the CDR3: TGTGCCAGCAGTTTAGATCAGCCCCAGCATTTT. It is translated as CASSLDQPQHF.

The chain uses TRBV18 and TRBJ2-7; D ambiguous. This CDR3 is 13 amino acids long. The V end was cut by 3 bases, the J end by 3 bases, with 9 bases between. Germline V lookup: CDR1 KGHSH, CDR2 LQKENI. The CDR3 DNA reads as TGTGCCAGCTCACCGTCGGGCGGCTACGAGCAGTACTTC. As protein: CASSPSGGYEQYF.

J is TRBJ2-2 and V is TRBV5-1, with D tentatively TRBD2 (6 bases). This CDR3 has 14 amino acids. Germline V gene lookup returns CDR1 SGHRS and CDR2 YFSETQ. V lost 2 bases and J lost 4, with 9 bases in between. CDR3 loop: CASSFSGSTGELFF. CDR3 nucleotides: TGCGCCAGCAGCTTTAGCGGATCCACCGGGGAGCTGTTTTTT.

This clonotype has more than one count but fewer than ten. The chain recombines TRBV2 with TRBJ2-4; 7 nucleotides match TRBD1. The length of the CDR3 is 15 residues. Germline-derived CDR1 and CDR2 are SNHLY and FYNNEI. V was clipped by 5 bases and J by 0 bases; unmatched bases: 4. CDR3 sequence (DNA): TGTGCCAGCAGTCGGGACAGCCTAGCCAAAAACATTCAGTACTTC. As protein: CASSRDSLAKNIQYF.

V usage is TRBV12-3 or TRBV12-4 and J usage is TRBJ2-3; TRBD2 agrees at 9 bases. V was pared by 5 bases and J by 7 bases, with 13 bases of the junction left unmatched. CDR3 size: 16 residues. The CDR3 DNA reads TGTGCCAGCAGTCCCCTGGAGGAAGCGGGGGGTTATACGCAGTATTTT. Protein product: CASSPLEEAGGYTQYF.

The rearrangement joins TRBV5-1 to TRBJ1-1; 7 nucleotides match TRBD1. The CDR3 is 15 amino acids. The ends lost 2 bases at V and 5 bases at J; junction bases unmatched: 9. Germline CDR1 SGHRS, CDR2 YFSETQ. The CDR3 loop reads CASSFPRGRGTEAFF. CDR3 in DNA: TGCGCCAGCAGCTTCCCAAGGGGGCGGGGGACTGAAGCTTTCTTT.

This clonotype has just one count. The chain uses TRBV2 and TRBJ1-2; D is unclear. CDR1 and CDR2 (germline): SNHLY, FYNNEI. This CDR3 has 13 residues. With 1 base removed from V and 4 bases from J, the gap between germline ends came to 7 bases. The DNA of the CDR3 is TGTGCCAGCAGTGAAGGGATTATCTATGGCTACACCTTC. Translation: CASSEGIIYGYTF.

This chain joins TRBV24-1 and TRBJ2-7, with D tentatively TRBD2 (6 bases). The ends were cut back, 3 bases at V and 3 bases at J, with 17 bases in the middle. The CDR3 has 16 residues. Per germline, CDR1 KGHDR and CDR2 SFDVKD. CDR3 nucleotides: TGTGCCACCAGTGATGCATACGGGGGACCGAGCTACGAGCAGTACTTC. It is translated as CATSDAYGGPSYEQYF.

The chain carries TRBV10-3 and TRBJ2-7; no reliable D call. The germline V gene encodes CDR1 ENHRY and CDR2 SYGVKD. V lost 3 bases and J lost 3, with 12 bases in between. The CDR3 extends over 14 amino acids. This chain's CDR3 is CAISDIRLSYEQYF. The DNA for the CDR3 is TGTGCCATCAGTGATATCCGTCTTAGCTACGAGCAGTACTTC.

This clonotype was seen a handful of times. V gene TRBV12-3 or TRBV12-4 combines with J gene TRBJ2-7, with D tentatively TRBD1 or TRBD2 (6 bases each). The length of the CDR3 is 14 residues. The germline V and J ends were trimmed by 4 bases and 0 bases, with 10 bases remaining between them. CDR3 protein: CASSWGAFSYEQYF. CDR3 in DNA: TGTGCCAGCAGTTGGGGGGCTTTCTCCTACGAGCAGTACTTC.

This clonotype was recorded a few times. This rearrangement joins TRBV20-1 to TRBJ2-3; the D gene is possibly TRBD1 (5 bases). Trimming cost V 6 bases and J 8 bases, with 6 bases left between them. CDR1 is DFQATT, CDR2 SNEGSKA, per germline (reference sequence). This CDR3 is built from 9 residues. The CDR3 loop is CSAGVTQYF. The CDR3, as DNA: TGCAGTGCAGGGGTTACGCAGTATTTT.

In this sample, this clonotype turned up a few times. The CDR3 region is CASNLQGVGANVLTF. The DNA for the CDR3 is TGTGCCAGCAACCTACAGGGGGTTGGGGCCAACGTCCTGACTTTC. V is TRBV12-3 or TRBV12-4 and J is TRBJ2-6; the match to TRBD1 covers 8 bases. V shed 7 bases and J 3 bases; nucleotides not matched to a gene: 5. This CDR3 comprises 15 residues.

This chain links TRBV12-3 or TRBV12-4 with TRBJ2-7, with a weak D call TRBD2 (6 bases). This CDR3 has 15 amino acids. V shed 0 bases and J shed 4 bases, with 13 bases lying between them. The CDR3 loop is CASSLASVRGYEQYF. The DNA for the CDR3 is TGTGCCAGCAGTTTAGCGTCGGTGCGGGGTTACGAGCAGTACTTC.

This clonotype was seen only a few times. This chain links TRBV7-2 with TRBJ2-3; TRBD2 matches at 7 bases. The V gene's germline CDR1 is SGHTA and CDR2 FQGNSA. The CDR3 is 13 residues long. Trimming removed 2 bases from V and 8 bases from J; junction bases left unmatched: 4. The CDR3 reads CASSLNGGGTQYF. The CDR3 DNA reads TGTGCCAGCAGCTTAAATGGGGGGGGTACGCAGTATTTT.

The rearrangement uses TRBV9 and TRBJ2-1, with TRBD1 matching 8 bases. This CDR3 region has 15 residues. The V gene end was trimmed by 4 bases and the J gene end by 5 bases; junction bases not matched to a gene: 8. Per the germline V gene, CDR1 is SGDLS and CDR2 is YYNGEE. The CDR3 spells CASSTRGQANNEQFF. CDR3 DNA sequence: TGTGCCAGCAGCACCCGGGGACAGGCGAACAATGAGCAGTTCTTC.

The gene calls are TRBV7-2 and TRBJ2-3; D gene uncertain. Deletions cut 3 bases from V and 5 bases from J, with 3 bases between. This CDR3 comprises 11 residues. CDR1 SGHTA and CDR2 FQGNSA come from the germline V gene. The CDR3 DNA follows: TGTGCCAGCAGCTTTATAGATACGCAGTATTTT. Encoded protein: CASSFIDTQYF.

This clonotype was picked up a small number of times. This chain joins TRBV11-3 and TRBJ2-7, with a weak D call TRBD1 (5 bases). The CDR3 covers 18 residues. CDR1 is SGHNT and CDR2 is YENEEA in the germline V gene. V was pared by 4 bases and J by 0 bases, with 22 bases between. CDR3 protein: CASSSQRNSRGASYEQYF. The CDR3 DNA is TGTGCCAGCAGCTCCCAGAGAAATTCTAGGGGCGCCTCCTACGAGCAGTACTTC.

This sequence joins TRBV7-9 and TRBJ2-7; no firm D call. Germline V lookup: CDR1 SEHNR, CDR2 FQNEAQ (reference sequence). CDR3 size: 13 residues. V was trimmed by 0 bases and J by 6 bases, leaving 9 bases between them. The CDR3 protein is CASSLAVVGEQYF. DNA of the CDR3: TGTGCCAGCAGCTTAGCGGTAGTAGGCGAGCAGTACTTC. Full variable domain (outside the CDR3, taken from reference TRBV7-9 and TRBJ2-7): DTGVSQNPRHKITKRGQNVTFRCDPISEHNRLYWYRQTLGQGPEFLTYFQNEAQLEKSRLLSDRFSAERPKGSFSTLEIQRTEQGDSAMYLCASSLAVVGEQYFGPGTRLTVT.

V is TRBV7-2 and J is TRBJ2-2; D call uncertain. V was trimmed by 3 bases and J by 2 bases, leaving 16 bases between them. The germline CDR1 and CDR2 sequences are SGHTA and FQGNSA. This CDR3 region has 17 residues. The CDR3 DNA follows: TGTGCCAGCAGCTTCCTGGTGAGAGGACCAAACACCGGGGAGCTGTTTTTT. As protein: CASSFLVRGPNTGELFF.

This rearrangement joins TRBV10-2 to TRBJ2-5, with a weak D call TRBD1 (6 bases). There are 18 residues in the CDR3. Germline V gene lookup returns CDR1 WSHSY and CDR2 SAAADI. V gave up 0 bases and J gave up 1 base, with 18 bases separating them. This CDR3 is CASSESTTLQGPQETQYF. In DNA, the CDR3 is TGCGCCAGCAGTGAGTCTACCACTTTACAGGGTCCCCAAGAGACCCAGTACTTC.

Only a few counts were recorded for this clonotype. The chain links TRBV7-9 to TRBJ1-4; TRBD1 might be the D (6 bases). The V gene's germline CDR1 is SEHNR and CDR2 FQNEAQ (reference sequence). Deletions cut 5 bases from V and 4 bases from J, with 11 bases between. CDR3 length equals 14 residues. The CDR3: CASSKQGINEKLFF. DNA for the CDR3: TGTGCCAGCAGCAAGCAGGGGATTAATGAAAAACTGTTTTTT.

This clonotype has only one observation. The J gene is TRBJ1-2, the V gene TRBV28, with D possibly TRBD1 on 6 matching bases. The V end was cut by 6 bases, the J end by 7 bases, with 18 bases between. CDR1 MDHEN and CDR2 SYDVKM come from the germline V gene. The CDR3 contains 14 residues. As DNA, the CDR3 is TGTGCCAGCAGCCTCGAATGGGGGGCAGGTGGCTACACCTTC. Protein: CASSLEWGAGGYTF.

The V and J genes are TRBV10-3 and TRBJ2-2; no firm D call. The CDR3 runs 14 residues. Germline V gene sequence: CDR1 ENHRY, CDR2 SYGVKD. V was clipped by 0 bases and J by 5 bases, with 7 bases between them. CDR3 DNA: TGTGCCATCAGTGAGTCTCGTGAAACCGGGGAGCTGTTTTTT. Translating gives CAISESRETGELFF.

This clonotype occurred a few times. The gene calls are TRBV24-1 and TRBJ2-2; 12 bases align to TRBD2. Losses at the gene ends were 3 bases for V and 2 bases for J; bases not matched to a gene: 9. CDR1 is KGHDR, CDR2 SFDVKD, per germline. CDR3 size: 19 residues. The CDR3 DNA reads as TGTGCCACCAGTGATCCTTCTCTAGCGGGAGGGCCAAACACCGGGGAGCTGTTTTTT. It encodes CATSDPSLAGGPNTGELFF.

The chain is built from TRBV12-5 and TRBJ1-2, with 9 nucleotides matching TRBD1. With 5 bases clipped from V and 4 bases from J, the junction kept 11 bases outside the gene matches. This CDR3 region has 16 residues. Germline V gene sequence: CDR1 LGHNT, CDR2 FRNRAP. The CDR3 sequence: CASGPHADRGFYGYTF. CDR3 bases: TGTGCTAGTGGTCCTCATGCGGACAGGGGCTTCTATGGCTACACCTTC.

The chain has TRBV7-9 and TRBJ2-7; no reliable D call. V was shortened by 3 bases and J by 4 bases, with 10 bases between the two germline ends. Germline loops: CDR1 SEHNR, CDR2 FQNEAQ (reference sequence). This CDR3 has 13 residues. This CDR3 is CASSFTLGYEQYF. The CDR3 nucleotides are TGTGCCAGCAGCTTTACCCTGGGGTACGAGCAGTACTTC.

This chain connects TRBV7-6 to TRBJ2-1, with TRBD2 identical over 9 bases. The CDR3 spans 20 residues. J gave up 6 bases and V 1 base, and 19 bases lay outside the gene matches. In germline, CDR1 is SGHVS, CDR2 FNYEAQ. The CDR3 DNA reads TGTGCCAGCAGCTTAGTATCGGGACTAGCAATGGACCCTCGCATCAATGAGCAGTTCTTC. Amino acids: CASSLVSGLAMDPRINEQFF.

The V call is TRBV28, the J call TRBJ2-7; 8 nucleotides align to TRBD2. V lost 3 bases to trimming and J lost 0 bases; unmatched junction nucleotides: 13. Germline lookup yields CDR1 MDHEN and CDR2 SYDVKM. This CDR3 comprises 18 residues. CDR3 in DNA: TGTGCCAGCAGTTTGGGGGGGCTAGCGGGTTCTAGCTCCTACGAGCAGTACTTC. As protein: CASSLGGLAGSSSYEQYF.

The V call is TRBV12-3 or TRBV12-4, the J call TRBJ2-7; 7 nucleotides match TRBD2. CDR3 length equals 14 residues. V lost 3 bases and J lost 7; bases outside the gene matches: 9. The CDR3 coding sequence is TGTGCCAGCAGTTTTGGGCGGGGAGGGAAGGAGCAGTACTTC. As protein: CASSFGRGGKEQYF.